The clone carrying this T cell receptor beta chain was recorded a few times. Antigen specificity is unknown. This sample was taken from a study of CD8 T cells in ankylosing spondylitis. It was by quantitative 5'-RACE with molecular barcodes that TCR beta libraries were made. TCRdb analysed the 5' RACE reads with MiXCR anew, one entry per CDR3 protein. The table shows around 340,000 distinct CDR3 sequences, with approximately 15% occurring only once. Study-level findings and limits: Among TCR beta sequences, a motif of eight or nine highly homologous variants appeared characteristic of ankylosing spondylitis blood. Significant enrichment of disease-linked clones was reported in matched ankylosing spondylitis synovial fluid.

Germline trimming cut 5 bases from V and 3 bases from J; bases unmatched to any gene: 10. Germline V gives CDR1 MGHDK, CDR2 SYGVNS. CDR3 size: 15 residues. The sequencing sample was made of blood, either unsorted or a sorted T cell fraction (not recorded which). V gene TRBV25-1 combines with J gene TRBJ2-7, with 7 nucleotides matching TRBD2. This TCR derives from a male donor with ankylosing spondylitis or in good health (not recorded which). As DNA, the CDR3 is TGTGCCAGCAGTCCACAGCGGGGCGCCTTCTACGAGCAGTACTTC. Protein: CASSPQRGAFYEQYF.